This TCR beta chain was sequenced in a study of technical replicates of blood from a handful of donors. Germline V CDR1 and CDR2: SEHNR, FQNEAQ (reference sequence). V was clipped by 5 bases and J by 5 bases; unmatched bases: 4. The CDR3 has 13 residues. Clones were sequenced by immunoSEQ multiplex PCR, and TCRdb holds only the in-frame ones, with some missing. The sample records 65,000 to 80,000 clones, under 99% being singletons. This TCR derives from a human donor in good health. Sequencing was carried out using T cells isolated from PBMCs. V usage is TRBV7-9 and J usage is TRBJ1-2, with 8 bases matching TRBD1. This CDR3 reads CASSPTGGYGYTF. The CDR3 DNA reads TGTGCCAGCAGCCCAACAGGGGGTTATGGCTACACCTTC.